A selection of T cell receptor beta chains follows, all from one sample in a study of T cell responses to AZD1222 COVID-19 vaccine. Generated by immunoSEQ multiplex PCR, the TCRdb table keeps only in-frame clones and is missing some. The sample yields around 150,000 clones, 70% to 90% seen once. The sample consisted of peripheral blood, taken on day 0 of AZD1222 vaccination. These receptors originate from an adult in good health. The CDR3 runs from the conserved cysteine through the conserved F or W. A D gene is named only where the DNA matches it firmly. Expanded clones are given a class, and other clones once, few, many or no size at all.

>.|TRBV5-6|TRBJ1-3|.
CASSLGTGSGNTIYF
TGTGCCAGCAGCTTGGGGACGGGCTCTGGAAACACCATATATTTT
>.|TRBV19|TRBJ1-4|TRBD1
CASSIPPRTGSKKTNEKLFF
TGTGCCAGTAGTATTCCCCCGAGGACAGGGTCAAAAAAAACTAATGAAAAACTGTTTTTT
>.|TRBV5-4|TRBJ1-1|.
CASSRGVWRSENTEAFF
TGTGCCAGCAGTCGTGGAGTATGGAGATCAGAGAACACTGAAGCTTTCTTT
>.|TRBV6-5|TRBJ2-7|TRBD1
CASSLLRDSSYEQYF
TGTGCCAGCAGCCTACTCCGGGACAGCTCCTACGAGCAGTACTTC
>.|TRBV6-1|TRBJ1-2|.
CASTSTGGPNYGYTF
TGTGCCAGCACCTCTACGGGGGGTCCCAACTATGGCTACACCTTC
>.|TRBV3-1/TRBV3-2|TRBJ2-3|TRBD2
CASSQETSGGSRADTQYF
TGTGCCAGCAGCCAAGAGACTAGCGGGGGGAGTAGGGCAGATACGCAGTATTTT
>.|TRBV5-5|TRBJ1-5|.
CASSPAGNSNQPQHF
TGTGCCAGCAGTCCAGCGGGTAATAGCAATCAGCCCCAGCATTTT
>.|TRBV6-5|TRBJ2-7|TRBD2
CASSWGGTSGYEQYF
TGTGCCAGCAGTTGGGGGGGGACTAGCGGCTACGAGCAGTACTTC
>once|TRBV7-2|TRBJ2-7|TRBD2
CASAQLAGNYEQYF
TGTGCCAGCGCCCAATTAGCGGGAAATTACGAGCAGTACTTC
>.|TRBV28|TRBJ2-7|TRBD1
CASSRPLQDRRSYEQYF
TGTGCCAGCAGTCGCCCACTCCAGGACAGGAGATCCTACGAGCAGTACTTC
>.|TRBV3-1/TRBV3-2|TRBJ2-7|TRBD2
CASSQEHLPSPSGRAYEQYF
TGTGCCAGCAGCCAAGAACACCTCCCCTCTCCTAGCGGGCGAGCCTACGAGCAGTACTTC
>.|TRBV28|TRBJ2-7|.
CASSSSRGDEQYF
TGTGCCAGCAGTTCCTCTCGAGGGGACGAGCAGTACTTC
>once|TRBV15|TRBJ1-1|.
CATSPRGDTEAFF
TGTGCCACCAGCCCACGGGGGGACACTGAAGCTTTCTTT
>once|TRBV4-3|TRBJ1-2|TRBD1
CASSQDLGQGDGYTF
TGCGCCAGCAGCCAAGATCTAGGACAGGGGGATGGCTACACCTTC
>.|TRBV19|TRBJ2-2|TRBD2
CASSIVWREYGELFF
TGTGCCAGTAGTATAGTCTGGCGGGAGTACGGGGAGCTGTTTTTT
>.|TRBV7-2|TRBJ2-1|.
CASSLYSGSSYNEQFF
TGTGCCAGCAGCTTATATTCGGGGAGCTCCTACAATGAGCAGTTCTTC
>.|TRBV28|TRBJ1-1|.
CASSFYSTEAFF
TGTGCCAGCAGTTTCTACAGCACTGAAGCTTTCTTT
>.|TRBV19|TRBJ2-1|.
CASSRQNNEQFF
TGTGCCAGTAGTCGACAGAACAATGAGCAGTTCTTC
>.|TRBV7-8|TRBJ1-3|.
CASSLGLQGSSGNTIYF
TGTGCCAGCAGCTTAGGACTCCAGGGAAGCTCTGGAAACACCATATATTTT
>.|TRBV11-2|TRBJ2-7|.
CASSFGPGQFYEQYF
TGTGCCAGCAGCTTTGGTCCAGGGCAATTCTACGAGCAGTACTTC
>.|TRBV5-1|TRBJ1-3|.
CASRDSGDTIYF
TGCGCCAGCAGGGACAGTGGAGACACCATATATTTT
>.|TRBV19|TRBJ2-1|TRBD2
CASSRSGSGESEQFF
TGTGCCAGTAGTCGCAGCGGGAGCGGGGAGAGTGAGCAGTTCTTC
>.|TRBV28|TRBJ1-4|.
CASSLIIRQTNEKLFF
TGTGCCAGCAGTTTAATAATACGCCAAACTAATGAAAAACTGTTTTTT
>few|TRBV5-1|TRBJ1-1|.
CASSLGGNTEAFF
TGCGCCAGCAGCTTGGGAGGGAACACTGAAGCTTTCTTT
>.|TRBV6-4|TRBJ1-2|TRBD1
CASSAGTEPGDGYTF
TGTGCCAGCAGTGCCGGGACAGAACCTGGGGATGGCTACACCTTC
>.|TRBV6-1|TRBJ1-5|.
CASSETRVGPQHF
TGTGCCAGCAGTGAGACCAGGGTGGGGCCCCAGCATTTT
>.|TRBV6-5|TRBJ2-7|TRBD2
CATQRESYEQYF
TGTGCCACTCAGCGGGAATCCTACGAGCAGTACTTC
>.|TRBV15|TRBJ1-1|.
CATSRDLLNTEAFF
TGTGCCACCAGCAGGGATTTACTGAACACTGAAGCTTTCTTT
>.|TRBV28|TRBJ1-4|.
CASRSGNSNEKLFF
TGTGCCAGCAGATCAGGGAATAGTAATGAAAAACTGTTTTTT
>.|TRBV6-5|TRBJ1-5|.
CASSYSIGGTQSPQHF
TGTGCCAGCAGTTACTCGATCGGAGGCACCCAGTCGCCCCAGCATTTT
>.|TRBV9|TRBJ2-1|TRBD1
CASSVGTDLGNEQFF
TGTGCCAGCAGCGTTGGGACAGACCTTGGGAATGAGCAGTTCTTC
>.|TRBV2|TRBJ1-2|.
CASSDSRLYGYTF
TGTGCCAGCAGTGACAGCCGGCTCTATGGCTACACCTTC
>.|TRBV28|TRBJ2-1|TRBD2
CASRTSGSFKGYEQFF
TGTGCCAGTAGGACTAGCGGGAGCTTTAAAGGTTATGAGCAGTTCTTC
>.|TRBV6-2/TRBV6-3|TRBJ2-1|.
CASSFLEGSYNEQFF
TGTGCCAGCAGTTTTTTGGAGGGCTCCTACAATGAGCAGTTCTTC
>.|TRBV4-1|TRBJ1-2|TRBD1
CASSPRGDYGYTF
TGCGCCAGCAGCCCCAGGGGGGACTATGGCTACACCTTC
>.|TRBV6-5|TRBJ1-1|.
CASSSTGIGNTEAFF
TGTGCCAGCAGTTCGACAGGAATAGGGAACACTGAAGCTTTCTTT
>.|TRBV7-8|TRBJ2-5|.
CASSSELQETQYF
TGTGCCAGCAGCTCTGAACTTCAAGAGACCCAGTACTTC
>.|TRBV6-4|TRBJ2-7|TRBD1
CASSSGQGNEQYF
TGTGCCAGCAGCTCGGGACAGGGAAACGAGCAGTACTTC
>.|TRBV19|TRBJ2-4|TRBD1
CASLQGAKNIQYF
TGTGCCAGTTTACAGGGGGCCAAAAACATTCAGTACTTC
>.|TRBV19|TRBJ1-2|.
CASSIEHIYGYTF
TGTGCCAGTAGTATCGAGCATATCTATGGCTACACCTTC